The 32 T cell receptor beta chains given below trace back to one sample, sequenced in a study of cytomegalovirus exposure and HLA in healthy donors (dated by TCRdb to 2016 to 2017). Library construction relied on the immunoSEQ multiplex PCR assay. For the multiplex PCR, a mixture combining 60 forward primers for TCR Vbeta segments and 13 reverse primers for TCR Jbeta segments was used. In TCRdb, the immuneACCESS table is reduced to in-frame sequences with V and J assigned. These tables do not hold every clone; where another copy was compared, an unresolved V gene accounts for under half, and the others remain unexplained. In this sample the table shows 90,000 to 150,000 clones, 80% to 85% of which occur a single time. The ten largest clones take up less than 2.5% of the sample. Sequencing was performed on PBMCs. The receptors were gathered from a woman aged 40 to 50 in good health and CMV-seronegative.

In DNA form, the CDR3 reads TGTGCCAGCTCACGGGAGTCGGATGAGCAGTTCTTC. As protein: CASSRESDEQFF. The rearrangement uses TRBV18 and TRBJ2-1, with D perhaps matching TRBD2 (5 bases). The CDR3 extends over 12 amino acids. V lost 4 bases and J lost 8, with 9 bases in between. Germline-derived CDR1 and CDR2 are KGHSH and LQKENI.

The chain is built from TRBV18 and TRBJ2-5, with D unresolved. The germline V and J ends were trimmed by 0 bases and 4 bases, with 9 bases remaining between them. This CDR3 is 14 amino acids long. CDR1 and CDR2 from the germline V gene are KGHSH and LQKENI. The CDR3, as DNA: TGTGCCAGCTCACCACCCAGTTTGTCAGAGACCCAGTACTTC. Translated, it gives CASSPPSLSETQYF.

This chain links TRBV27 with TRBJ1-1; unclear D gene. The length of the CDR3 is 13 residues. Germline V CDR1 and CDR2: MNHEY, SMNVEV (reference sequence). The V and J ends lost 3 bases and 2 bases respectively, with 7 bases between them. The CDR3 DNA reads as TGTGCCAGCAGTTTCGGACTCAACACTGAAGCTTTCTTT. Its protein is CASSFGLNTEAFF.

The chain links TRBV21-1 to TRBJ1-5. TRBV21-1 is reported as a pseudogene. The CDR3 length is 19 residues. The CDR3 region has the DNA TGTGCCAGCAGCAAATGGGACGGGGGGGCGCGAGGAGAGAATCAGCCCCAGCATTTT. Amino acid sequence: CASSKWDGGARGENQPQHF.

V usage is TRBV5-1 and J usage is TRBJ2-2; the match to TRBD2 covers 14 bases. Per the germline V gene, CDR1 is SGHRS and CDR2 is YFSETQ. This CDR3 is built from 17 residues. The junction had 6 bases not matched to a gene; V was cut back by 2 bases and J by 6 bases. CDR3 amino acids: CASSFGTSGRMAGELFF. The DNA for the CDR3 is TGCGCCAGCAGCTTCGGGACTAGCGGGAGAATGGCCGGGGAGCTGTTTTTT.

The rearrangement joins TRBV6-5 to TRBJ2-7; 10 bases line up with TRBD1. Germline CDR1 reads MNHEY; CDR2 reads SVGAGI. The CDR3 length is 15 residues. The ends lost 5 bases at V and 2 bases at J; junction bases unmatched: 6. The CDR3 DNA sequence: TGTGCCAGCAGTGGACCGGGACAGGGGACCTACGAGCAGTACTTC. Protein product: CASSGPGQGTYEQYF.

The chain has TRBV29-1 and TRBJ2-5; D is perhaps TRBD1 (6 bases). This CDR3 has 14 amino acids. The V end was cut by 6 bases, the J end by 2 bases, with 16 bases between. Germline V gene data show CDR1 as SQVTM and CDR2 as ANQGSEA. CDR3 protein: CSVRNGQQQETQYF. The CDR3 bases are TGCAGCGTCCGAAATGGACAGCAACAAGAGACCCAGTACTTC.

The chain is built from TRBV6-1 and TRBJ2-5, with 8 nucleotides matching TRBD1. The CDR3 has 14 residues. Germline CDR1 and CDR2: MNHNS and SASEGT. With V trimmed by 6 bases and J by 0 bases, 3 bases remained unmatched. The CDR3 coding sequence is TGTGCCAGCAGCCGGACAGGGCACCAAGAGACCCAGTACTTC. Translating it yields CASSRTGHQETQYF.

Worth noting for this clone: The junction does not match germline at one end; this may be a read error. The chain has TRBV7-7 and TRBJ1-2, with TRBD1 identical over 11 bases. The germline V gene encodes CDR1 SSHAT and CDR2 FNYEAQ (reference sequence). CDR3 length: 16 amino acids. The CDR3 DNA follows: TGTGCTAGCAGCCCTCGGTGGGACAGGGGGAACTATGGCTACACCTTC. Protein product: CASSPRWDRGNYGYTF.

The chain recombines TRBV15 with TRBJ2-5; the match to TRBD1 covers 10 bases. The DNA end is more similar to TRBJ2-7, so the J call may be wrong. The CDR3 spans 16 residues. Germline CDR1 LNHNV, CDR2 YYDKDF (reference sequence). This chain's CDR3 is CATSRARTGGTYEQYF. The CDR3 DNA reads as TGTGCCACCAGCAGAGCGAGGACAGGGGGGACCTACGAGCAGTACTTC.

The J gene is TRBJ1-5, the V gene TRBV5-8; D is possibly TRBD1 (5 bases). Germline lookup yields CDR1 SGHTS and CDR2 YDEGEE. The CDR3 covers 14 residues. V dropped 5 bases and J dropped 3 bases, with 12 bases sitting between them. The CDR3 is CASSRGLNNQPQHF. As DNA, the CDR3 is TGTGCCAGCAGTCGGGGACTGAACAATCAGCCCCAGCATTTT.

The chain is built from TRBV29-1 and TRBJ2-5, with 8 nucleotides matching TRBD2. Trimming cost V 4 bases and J 2 bases; bases outside gene matches: 3. The CDR3 runs to 13 residues. CDR1 and CDR2 (germline): SQVTM, ANQGSEA. Here the CDR3 DNA reads TGCAGCGTTGGGGTAGCGGGGCAAGAGACCCAGTACTTC. Translating gives CSVGVAGQETQYF.

This chain joins TRBV5-1 and TRBJ2-2; the D gene is possibly TRBD1 (6 bases). The V end lost 2 bases, the J end lost 3 bases, and 17 bases lay between the germline ends. The CDR3 has 17 residues. Germline V gene lookup returns CDR1 SGHRS and CDR2 YFSETQ. The CDR3 loop is CASSLTEMTGYTGELFF. In DNA form, the CDR3 reads TGCGCCAGCAGCTTAACCGAAATGACAGGTTACACCGGGGAGCTGTTTTTT.

The rearrangement uses TRBV2 and TRBJ1-4, with D possibly matching TRBD1 (5 bases). The length of the CDR3 is 14 residues. V lost 3 bases and J 6 bases, leaving 11 bases between the germline ends. The germline gives CDR1 SNHLY, CDR2 FYNNEI. DNA for the CDR3: TGTGCCAGCAGTGATTCCGGGGGGGATGAAAAACTGTTTTTT. Its translation: CASSDSGGDEKLFF.

This clone was counted once. The rearrangement links TRBV29-1 to TRBJ2-1; perhaps TRBD2 as D (5 bases). V was trimmed by 4 bases and J by 6 bases, leaving 16 bases between them. Germline V lookup: CDR1 SQVTM, CDR2 ANQGSEA. The CDR3 covers 14 residues. The CDR3 DNA reads as TGCAGCGTTGCCGCCGGGTATCGGGGCAATGAGCAGTTCTTC. Translated: CSVAAGYRGNEQFF.

This chain connects TRBV7-9 to TRBJ2-7; the D gene is possibly TRBD2 (6 bases). The length of the CDR3 is 14 residues. CDR1 is SEHNR and CDR2 is FQNEAQ in the germline V gene (reference sequence). V was trimmed by 2 bases and J by 5 bases, leaving 13 bases between them. CDR3 in amino acids: CASSLSRGTDEQYF. The CDR3 DNA reads TGTGCCAGCAGCTTATCACGGGGGACCGACGAGCAGTACTTC.

The V and J genes are TRBV5-8 and TRBJ2-1; TRBD1 matches at 8 bases. Trimming removed 0 bases from V and 9 bases from J; junction bases left unmatched: 8. CDR1 and CDR2 (germline): SGHTS, YDEGEE. The CDR3 length is 15 residues. CDR3 residues: CASSLGTGFQGEQFF. CDR3 bases: TGTGCCAGCAGCTTGGGGACAGGGTTCCAGGGTGAGCAGTTCTTC. The full variable domain, with the rest looked up from reference TRBV5-8 and TRBJ2-1, is EAGVTQSPTHLIKTRGQQATLRCSPISGHTSVYWYQQALGLGLQFLLWYDEGEERNRGNFPPRFSGRQFPNYSSELNVNALELEDSALYLCASSLGTGFQGEQFFGPGTRLTVL.

This chain joins TRBV19 and TRBJ2-1, with a possible D match to TRBD2 (5 bases). Germline V gene data show CDR1 as LNHDA and CDR2 as SQIVND (reference sequence). Between the trimmed V and J ends, which lost 0 bases and 8 bases, there was a span of 11 bases. This CDR3 has 14 amino acids. The CDR3 coding sequence is TGTGCCAGTAGTATAGATCGGGGTGTCGATGAGCAGTTCTTC. Translation: CASSIDRGVDEQFF.

V is TRBV27 and J is TRBJ2-3; TRBD1 matches at 7 bases. The CDR3 totals 15 residues. J gave up 2 bases and V 6 bases, and 8 bases lay outside the gene matches. Germline lookup yields CDR1 MNHEY and CDR2 SMNVEV (reference sequence). DNA of the CDR3: TGTGCCAGCAGCCAACAGGGGCGGAACACAGATACGCAGTATTTT. This translates into CASSQQGRNTDTQYF.

V and J are TRBV28 and TRBJ1-2; D gene uncertain. Trimming cost V 5 bases and J 7 bases, with 11 bases left between them. This CDR3 has 12 residues. CDR1 and CDR2 from the germline V gene are MDHEN and SYDVKM. CDR3 loop: CASSPFGGGYTF. The CDR3 DNA is TGTGCCAGCAGTCCCTTCGGAGGTGGCTACACCTTC.

The chain has TRBV12-5 and TRBJ1-5, with TRBD1 matching over 9 bases. The J segment lost 7 bases and the V segment lost 6 bases, leaving 10 bases of the junction unmatched. The CDR3 has 15 amino acids. In germline, CDR1 is LGHNT, CDR2 FRNRAP. For the CDR3, the DNA is TGTGCTAGTGGCTCGGGACAGGGAGGTTACCAGCCCCAGCATTTT. Translation: CASGSGQGGYQPQHF. Using reference TRBV12-5 and TRBJ1-5 for the parts outside the CDR3, the full variable domain is DARVTQTPRHKVTEMGQEVTMRCQPILGHNTVFWYRQTMMQGLELLAYFRNRAPLDDSGMPKDRFSAEMPDATLATLKIQPSEPRDSAVYFCASGSGQGGYQPQHFGDGTRLSIL.

The rearrangement links TRBV9 to TRBJ2-1; 8 bases fit TRBD1. The J segment lost 0 bases and the V segment lost 2 bases, leaving 1 base of the junction unmatched. This CDR3 contains 15 residues. Germline loops: CDR1 SGDLS, CDR2 YYNGEE. CDR3 in DNA: TGTGCCAGCAGCGTTGGACAGGGCTCCTACAATGAGCAGTTCTTC. Translated, it gives CASSVGQGSYNEQFF.

This clone appeared a single time. The rearrangement uses TRBV5-1 and TRBJ2-3; 10 bases line up with TRBD1. The CDR3 runs to 19 residues. V was pared by 4 bases and J by 6 bases, with 20 bases of the junction left unmatched. CDR1 and CDR2 from the germline V gene are SGHRS and YFSETQ. This CDR3 reads CASSLVRGVDRGHSDTQYF. For the CDR3, the DNA is TGCGCCAGCAGCCTGGTCCGGGGGGTCGACAGGGGGCATTCGGATACGCAGTATTTT. Variable domain in full (rest from reference TRBV5-1 and TRBJ2-3): KAGVTQTPRYLIKTRGQQVTLSCSPISGHRSVSWYQQTPGQGLQFLFEYFSETQRNKGNFPGRFSGRQFSNSRSEMNVSTLELGDSALYLCASSLVRGVDRGHSDTQYFGPGTRLTVL.

This clone has just a few counts. The CDR3 region is CASSLLGTLNTEAFF. The CDR3 DNA follows: TGTGCCAGCAGCTTGCTGGGCACTTTGAACACTGAAGCTTTCTTT. This chain joins TRBV11-2 and TRBJ1-1; D ambiguous. In germline, CDR1 is SGHAT, CDR2 FQNNGV. This CDR3 contains 15 residues. V lost 3 bases, J lost 0 bases, and 11 bases lay in between.

This chain joins TRBV28 and TRBJ1-2; D call uncertain. CDR3 length: 14 residues. Deletions cut 2 bases from V and 4 bases from J, with 11 bases between. CDR1 is MDHEN, CDR2 SYDVKM, per germline. The CDR3 DNA reads as TGTGCCAGCAGTTTAATCCGCCGGGGCTATGGCTACACCTTC. It is translated as CASSLIRRGYGYTF.

J is TRBJ1-2 and V is TRBV28; TRBD1 is a possible D gene (6 bases). CDR1 is MDHEN and CDR2 is SYDVKM in the germline V gene. This CDR3 is 13 amino acids long. V gave up 4 bases and J gave up 7 bases, with 13 bases separating them. The CDR3 spells CASSSGTPLGYTF. The CDR3 coding sequence is TGTGCCAGCAGTTCCGGGACACCACTTGGCTACACCTTC.

The chain joins TRBV7-9 to TRBJ2-2; TRBD2 matches 10 bases. The CDR3 spans 17 residues. J lost 3 bases, V lost 5 bases, and 9 bases had no gene match. CDR1 and CDR2 (germline): SEHNR, FQNEAQ (reference sequence). For the CDR3, the DNA is TGTGCCAGCAGCCCCGCTAGCGGGAGTTCGTACACCGGGGAGCTGTTTTTT. This encodes CASSPASGSSYTGELFF. Drawing the rest from reference TRBV7-9 and TRBJ2-2, the complete variable domain is DTGVSQNPRHKITKRGQNVTFRCDPISEHNRLYWYRQTLGQGPEFLTYFQNEAQLEKSRLLSDRFSAERPKGSFSTLEIQRTEQGDSAMYLCASSPASGSSYTGELFFGEGSRLTVL.

The rearrangement joins TRBV5-8 to TRBJ1-1, with TRBD1 identical over 11 bases. The CDR3 contains 14 residues. V lost 3 bases, J lost 7 bases, and 5 bases stayed unmatched. CDR1 is SGHTS, CDR2 YDEGEE, per germline. The CDR3 protein is CASSWTGGGFEAFF. The CDR3 DNA reads as TGTGCCAGCAGCTGGACAGGGGGCGGCTTTGAAGCTTTCTTT.

This clone was observed once. This chain connects TRBV6-6 to TRBJ2-1, with TRBD2 identical over 13 bases. CDR1 and CDR2 (germline): MNHNY, SVGAGI (reference sequence). This CDR3 contains 15 residues. Unmatched junction bases numbered 6, after V lost 8 bases and J lost 5 bases. CDR3 bases: TGTGCCAGCCAACCGACTAGCGGGAGGAACAATGAGCAGTTCTTC. Its translation: CASQPTSGRNNEQFF.

The chain joins TRBV19 to TRBJ2-7; D is perhaps TRBD2 (5 bases). The V gene's germline CDR1 is LNHDA and CDR2 SQIVND (reference sequence). The CDR3 loop spans 16 amino acids. Trimming removed 5 bases from V and 0 bases from J, with 17 bases in between. The CDR3 protein is CASSFYHGESSYEQYF. The CDR3 region has the DNA TGTGCCAGTAGTTTCTATCATGGGGAGAGCTCCTACGAGCAGTACTTC.

The V gene is TRBV2, the J gene TRBJ2-5; TRBD2 is a possible D gene (5 bases). The germline CDR1 and CDR2 sequences are SNHLY and FYNNEI. The CDR3 runs to 15 residues. V lost 0 bases and J lost 6, with 14 bases in between. The CDR3 protein is CASSEAERALKTQYF. Written as DNA, the CDR3 is TGTGCCAGCAGTGAAGCGGAGAGGGCCCTGAAGACCCAGTACTTC. Together with reference TRBV2 and TRBJ2-5, the CDR3 gives the full variable domain: EPEVTQTPSHQVTQMGQEVILRCVPISNHLYFYWYRQILGQKVEFLVSFYNNEISEKSEIFDDQFSVERPDGSNFTLKIRSTKLEDSAMYFCASSEAERALKTQYFGPGTRLLVL.

The rearrangement links TRBV5-1 to TRBJ2-7; tentative D call: TRBD2 (5 bases). The germline CDR1 and CDR2 sequences are SGHRS and YFSETQ. This CDR3 spans 14 amino acids. V was trimmed by 0 bases and J by 2 bases, leaving 9 bases between them. CDR3: CASSLGTLTYEQYF. In nucleotides, the CDR3 is TGCGCCAGCAGCTTGGGGACTCTTACCTACGAGCAGTACTTC.